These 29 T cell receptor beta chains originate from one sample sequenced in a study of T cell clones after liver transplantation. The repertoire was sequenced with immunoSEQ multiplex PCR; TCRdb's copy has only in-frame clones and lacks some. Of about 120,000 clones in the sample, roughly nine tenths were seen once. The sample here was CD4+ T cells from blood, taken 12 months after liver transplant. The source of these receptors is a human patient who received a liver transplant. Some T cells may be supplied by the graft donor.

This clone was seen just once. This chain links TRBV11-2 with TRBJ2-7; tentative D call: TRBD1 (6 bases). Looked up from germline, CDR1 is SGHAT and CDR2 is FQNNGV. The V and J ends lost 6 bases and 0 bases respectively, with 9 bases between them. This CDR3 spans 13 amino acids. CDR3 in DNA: TGTGCCAGCAGTCGACAGGACTCCTACGAGCAGTACTTC. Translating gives CASSRQDSYEQYF.

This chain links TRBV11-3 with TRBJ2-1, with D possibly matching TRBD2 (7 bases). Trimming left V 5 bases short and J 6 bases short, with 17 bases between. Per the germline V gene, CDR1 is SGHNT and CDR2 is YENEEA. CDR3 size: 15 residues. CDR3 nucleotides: TGTGCCAGCAGCCCCCGGTGGGAGGGGGGCAATGAGCAGTTCTTC. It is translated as CASSPRWEGGNEQFF.

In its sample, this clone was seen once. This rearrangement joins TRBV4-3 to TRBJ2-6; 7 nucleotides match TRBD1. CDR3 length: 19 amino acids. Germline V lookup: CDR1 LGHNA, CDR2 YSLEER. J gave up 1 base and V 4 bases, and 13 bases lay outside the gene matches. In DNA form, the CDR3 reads TGCGCCAGCAGCCTAGAAGTTACAGGGGCCGCGTCTGGGGCCAACGTCCTGACTTTC. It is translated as CASSLEVTGAASGANVLTF.

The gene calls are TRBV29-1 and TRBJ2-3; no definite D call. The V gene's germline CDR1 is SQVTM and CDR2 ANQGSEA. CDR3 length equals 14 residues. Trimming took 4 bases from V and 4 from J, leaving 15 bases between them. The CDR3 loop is CSVGFEVVADTQYF. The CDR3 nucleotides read TGCAGCGTTGGTTTTGAAGTAGTTGCAGATACGCAGTATTTT.

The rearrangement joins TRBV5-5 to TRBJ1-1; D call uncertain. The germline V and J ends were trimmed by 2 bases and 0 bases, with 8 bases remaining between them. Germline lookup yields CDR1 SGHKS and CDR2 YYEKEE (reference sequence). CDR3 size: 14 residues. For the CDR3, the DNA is TGTGCCAGCAGCTTTCTGGGGATGAACACTGAAGCTTTCTTT. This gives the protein CASSFLGMNTEAFF. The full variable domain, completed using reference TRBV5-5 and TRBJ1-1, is DAGVTQSPTHLIKTRGQQVTLRCSPISGHKSVSWYQQVLGQGPQFIFQYYEKEERGRGNFPDRFSARQFPNYSSELNVNALLLGDSALYLCASSFLGMNTEAFFGQGTRLTVV.

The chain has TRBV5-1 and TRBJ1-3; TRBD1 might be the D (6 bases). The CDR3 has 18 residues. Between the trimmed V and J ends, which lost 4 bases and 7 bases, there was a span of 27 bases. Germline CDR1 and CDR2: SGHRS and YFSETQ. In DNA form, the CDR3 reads TGCGCCAGCAGCCCGTATTCCGGGAGTCGAGTGGGGGCCAACACCATATATTTT. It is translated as CASSPYSGSRVGANTIYF.

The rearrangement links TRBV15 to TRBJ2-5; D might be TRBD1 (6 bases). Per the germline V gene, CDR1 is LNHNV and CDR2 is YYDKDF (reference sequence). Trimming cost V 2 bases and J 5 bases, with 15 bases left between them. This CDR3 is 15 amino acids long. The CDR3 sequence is CATSRTGQSVETQYF. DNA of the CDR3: TGTGCCACCAGCAGAACTGGACAGTCGGTGGAGACCCAGTACTTC.

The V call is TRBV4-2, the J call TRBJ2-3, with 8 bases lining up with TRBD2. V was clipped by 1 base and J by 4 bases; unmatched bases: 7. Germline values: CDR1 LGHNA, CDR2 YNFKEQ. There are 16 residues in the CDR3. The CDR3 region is CASSQGPAGAADTQYF. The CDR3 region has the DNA TGTGCCAGCAGCCAAGGCCCAGCGGGAGCGGCAGATACGCAGTATTTT.

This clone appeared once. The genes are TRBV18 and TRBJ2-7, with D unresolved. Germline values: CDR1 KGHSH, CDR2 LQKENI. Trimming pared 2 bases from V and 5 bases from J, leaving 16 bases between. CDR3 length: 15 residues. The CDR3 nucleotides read TGTGCCAGCTCACCAAAGAAGGGCCCCTCGGACGAGCAGTACTTC. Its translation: CASSPKKGPSDEQYF.

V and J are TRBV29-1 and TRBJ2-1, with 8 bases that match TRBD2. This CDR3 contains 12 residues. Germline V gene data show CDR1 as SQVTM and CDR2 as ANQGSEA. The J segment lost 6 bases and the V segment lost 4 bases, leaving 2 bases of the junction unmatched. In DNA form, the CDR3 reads TGCAGCGTTGTAAGCGGGAGCAATGAGCAGTTCTTC. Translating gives CSVVSGSNEQFF.

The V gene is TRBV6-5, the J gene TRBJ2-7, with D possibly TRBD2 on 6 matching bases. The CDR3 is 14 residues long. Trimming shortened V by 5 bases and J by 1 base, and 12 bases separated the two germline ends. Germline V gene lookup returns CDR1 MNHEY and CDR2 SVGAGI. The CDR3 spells CASSGSGRSYEQYF. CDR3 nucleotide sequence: TGTGCCAGCAGTGGAAGCGGGCGTTCCTACGAGCAGTACTTC.

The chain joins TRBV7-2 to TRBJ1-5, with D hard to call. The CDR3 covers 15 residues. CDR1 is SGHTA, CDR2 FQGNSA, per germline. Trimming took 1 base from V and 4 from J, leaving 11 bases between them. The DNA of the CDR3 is TGTGCCAGCAGCTTAGGGGGTGGGCCTAATCAGCCCCAGCATTTT. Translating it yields CASSLGGGPNQPQHF. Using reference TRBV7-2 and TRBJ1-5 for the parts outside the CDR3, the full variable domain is GAGVSQSPSNKVTEKGKDVELRCDPISGHTALYWYRQSLGQGLEFLIYFQGNSAPDKSGLPSDRFSAERTGGSVSTLTIQRTQQEDSAVYLCASSLGGGPNQPQHFGDGTRLSIL.

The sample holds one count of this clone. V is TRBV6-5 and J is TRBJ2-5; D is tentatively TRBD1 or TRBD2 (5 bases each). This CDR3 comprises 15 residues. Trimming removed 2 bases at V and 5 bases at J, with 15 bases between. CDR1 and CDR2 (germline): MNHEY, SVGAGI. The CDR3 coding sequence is TGTGCCAGCAGTTACCTGGGGCAGAGCGGTGAGACCCAGTACTTC. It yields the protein CASSYLGQSGETQYF.

CDR3 nucleotides: TGTGCCAGCAGCTTGCGTGAACTTTCCTACGAGCAGTACTTC. This translates into CASSLRELSYEQYF. The J gene is TRBJ2-7, the V gene TRBV7-9; D ambiguous. This CDR3 contains 14 residues. Trimming removed 3 bases from V and 1 base from J, with 10 bases in between. From germline, CDR1 is SEHNR and CDR2 FQNEAQ (reference sequence).

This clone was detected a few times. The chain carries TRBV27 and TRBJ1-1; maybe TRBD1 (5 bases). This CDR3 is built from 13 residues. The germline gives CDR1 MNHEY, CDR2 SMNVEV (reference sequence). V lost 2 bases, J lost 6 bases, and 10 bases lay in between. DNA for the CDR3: TGTGCCAGCAGTTTAAAGGGGAGCCCTGAAGCTTTCTTT. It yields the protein CASSLKGSPEAFF.

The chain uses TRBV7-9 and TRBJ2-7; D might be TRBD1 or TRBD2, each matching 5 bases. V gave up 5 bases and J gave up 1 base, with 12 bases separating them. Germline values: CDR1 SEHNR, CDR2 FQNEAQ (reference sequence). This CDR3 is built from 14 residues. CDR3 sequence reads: CASSPRDLSYEQYF. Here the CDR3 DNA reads TGTGCCAGCAGCCCCCGGGACCTTTCCTACGAGCAGTACTTC.

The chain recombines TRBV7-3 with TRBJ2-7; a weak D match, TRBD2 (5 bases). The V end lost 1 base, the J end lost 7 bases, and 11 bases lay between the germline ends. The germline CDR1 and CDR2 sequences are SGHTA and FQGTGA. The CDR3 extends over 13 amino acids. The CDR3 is CASSLNRGSEQYF. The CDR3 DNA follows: TGTGCCAGCAGCTTAAATCGGGGATCGGAGCAGTACTTC.

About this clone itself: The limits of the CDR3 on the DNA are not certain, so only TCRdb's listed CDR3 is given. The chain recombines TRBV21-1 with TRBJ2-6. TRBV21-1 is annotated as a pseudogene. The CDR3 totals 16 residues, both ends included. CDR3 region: CASSKMVGSGANVLTF.

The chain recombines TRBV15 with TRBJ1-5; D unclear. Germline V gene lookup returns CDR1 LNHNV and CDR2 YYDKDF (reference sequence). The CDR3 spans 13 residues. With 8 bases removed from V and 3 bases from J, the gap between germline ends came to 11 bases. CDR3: CATRRQYNQPQHF. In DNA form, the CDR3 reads TGTGCCACCCGTAGGCAGTACAATCAGCCCCAGCATTTT.

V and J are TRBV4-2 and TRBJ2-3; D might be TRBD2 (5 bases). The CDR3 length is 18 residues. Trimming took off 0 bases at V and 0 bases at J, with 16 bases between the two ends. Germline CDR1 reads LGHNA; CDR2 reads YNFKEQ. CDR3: CASSQDYGGGLSTDTQYF. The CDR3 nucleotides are TGTGCCAGCAGCCAAGATTATGGAGGCGGGCTAAGCACAGATACGCAGTATTTT.

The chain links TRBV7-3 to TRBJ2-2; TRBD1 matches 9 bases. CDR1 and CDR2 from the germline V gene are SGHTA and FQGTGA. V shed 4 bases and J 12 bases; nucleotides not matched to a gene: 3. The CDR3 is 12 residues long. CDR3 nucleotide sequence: TGTGCCAGCAGCTCTACAGGGGGCCAGCTGTTTTTT. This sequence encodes CASSSTGGQLFF.

The CDR3 spells CASQGSSSNQPQHF. The DNA of the CDR3 is TGTGCCAGCCAGGGAAGTTCGAGCAATCAGCCCCAGCATTTT. J is TRBJ1-5 and V is TRBV2; maybe TRBD1 (5 bases). The germline V gene encodes CDR1 SNHLY and CDR2 FYNNEI. Trimming took off 8 bases at V and 1 base at J, with 12 bases between the two ends. This CDR3 is 14 amino acids long.

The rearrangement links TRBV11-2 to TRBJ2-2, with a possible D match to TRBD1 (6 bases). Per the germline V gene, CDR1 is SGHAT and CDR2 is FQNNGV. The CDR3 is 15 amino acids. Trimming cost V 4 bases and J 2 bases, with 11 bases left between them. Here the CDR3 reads CASSSGTHNTGELFF. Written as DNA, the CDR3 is TGTGCCAGCAGCTCCGGGACACACAACACCGGGGAGCTGTTTTTT.

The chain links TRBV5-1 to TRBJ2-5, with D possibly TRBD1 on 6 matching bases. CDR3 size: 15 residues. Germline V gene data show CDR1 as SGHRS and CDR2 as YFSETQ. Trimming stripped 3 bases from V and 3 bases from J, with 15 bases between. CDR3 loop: CASSSLSTGEETQYF. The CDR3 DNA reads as TGCGCCAGCAGCTCCCTCTCGACAGGAGAAGAGACCCAGTACTTC.

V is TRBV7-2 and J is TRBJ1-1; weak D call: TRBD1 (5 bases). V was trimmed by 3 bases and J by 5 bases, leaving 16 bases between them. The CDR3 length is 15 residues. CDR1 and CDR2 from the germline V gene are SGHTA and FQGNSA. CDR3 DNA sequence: TGTGCCAGCAGCTTGGCCGGGGGTGGGAATACTGAAGCTTTCTTT. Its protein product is CASSLAGGGNTEAFF.

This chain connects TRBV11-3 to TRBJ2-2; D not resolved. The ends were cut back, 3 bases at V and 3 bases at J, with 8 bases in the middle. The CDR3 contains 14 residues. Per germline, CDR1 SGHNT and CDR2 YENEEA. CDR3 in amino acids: CASSLERYTGELFF. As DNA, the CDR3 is TGTGCCAGCAGCTTGGAGCGATACACCGGGGAGCTGTTTTTT.

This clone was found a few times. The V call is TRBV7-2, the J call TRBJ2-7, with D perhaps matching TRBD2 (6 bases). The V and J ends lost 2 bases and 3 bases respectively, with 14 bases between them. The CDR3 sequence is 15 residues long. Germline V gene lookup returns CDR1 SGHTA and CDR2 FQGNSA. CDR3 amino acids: CASSLYGGTDYEQYF. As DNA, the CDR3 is TGTGCCAGCAGCTTATACGGCGGGACGGACTACGAGCAGTACTTC.

The DNA for the CDR3 is TGTGCCAGCGGATCAAGGGGTGGTGAGCAGTTCTTC. Amino acid sequence: CASGSRGGEQFF. The chain carries TRBV6-5 and TRBJ2-1; D perhaps matches TRBD1 (5 bases). The V end was cut by 8 bases, the J end by 9 bases, with 14 bases between. This CDR3 comprises 12 residues. The germline V gene has CDR1 MNHEY and CDR2 SVGAGI.

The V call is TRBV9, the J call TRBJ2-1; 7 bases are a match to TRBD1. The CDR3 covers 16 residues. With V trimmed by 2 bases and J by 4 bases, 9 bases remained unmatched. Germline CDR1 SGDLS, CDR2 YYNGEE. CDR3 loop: CASSVRSGGLYNEQFF. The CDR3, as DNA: TGTGCCAGCAGCGTCCGGTCAGGGGGTTTATACAATGAGCAGTTCTTC.